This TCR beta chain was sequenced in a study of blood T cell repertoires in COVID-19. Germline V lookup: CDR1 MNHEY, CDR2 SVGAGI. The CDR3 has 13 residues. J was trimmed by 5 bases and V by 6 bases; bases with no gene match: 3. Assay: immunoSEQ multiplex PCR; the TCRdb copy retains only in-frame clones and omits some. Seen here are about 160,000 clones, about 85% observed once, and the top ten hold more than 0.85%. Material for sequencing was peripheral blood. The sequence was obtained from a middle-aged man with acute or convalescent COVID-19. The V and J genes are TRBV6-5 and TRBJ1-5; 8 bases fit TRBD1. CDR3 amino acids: CASSQGAHQPQHF. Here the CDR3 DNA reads TGTGCCAGCAGCCAGGGGGCACATCAGCCCCAGCATTTT.